The rows below give T cell receptor beta chains drawn from one sample of a study of graft-versus-host responses after intestinal transplantation. TCRdb's copy holds only in-frame clones and misses some; the assay was immunoSEQ multiplex PCR. This table has tens of thousands of clones, 85% to 95% appearing once. The specimen was PBMCs, collected around 820 days after a first intestinal transplant, on the day of a second. These receptors all stem from a human patient who received an intestinal transplant, so some T cells may come from the graft donor. CDR3s include the opening cysteine and the closing phenylalanine or tryptophan. The order of the fields is J gene, V gene, D gene, clone size, CDR3 length, CDR3 protein, CDR3 DNA. The D gene is left open where the match is weak. Expanded clones get a size class; other rows say once, few or many, or leave the size out.

j_gene: TRBJ1-1; v_gene: TRBV9; d_gene: NA; abundance: NA; len: 13; CDR3aa: CASSAGPNTEAFF; CDR3nt: TGTGCCAGCAGCGCCGGACCGAACACTGAAGCTTTCTTT
j_gene: TRBJ1-2; v_gene: TRBV4-1; d_gene: NA; abundance: NA; len: 13; CDR3aa: CASSQDWWSGYTF; CDR3nt: TGCGCCAGCAGCCAAGATTGGTGGTCGGGCTACACCTTC
j_gene: TRBJ2-5; v_gene: TRBV7-8; d_gene: NA; abundance: NA; len: 15; CDR3aa: CASSPRYDSQETQYF; CDR3nt: TGTGCCAGCAGCCCCCGGTATGACTCGCAAGAGACCCAGTACTTC
j_gene: TRBJ2-5; v_gene: TRBV23-1; d_gene: TRBD2; abundance: NA; len: 16; CDR3aa: CASSPRLAGFQETQYF; CDR3nt: TGCGCCAGCAGTCCGCGACTAGCGGGATTCCAAGAGACCCAGTACTTC
j_gene: TRBJ2-2; v_gene: TRBV6-5; d_gene: NA; abundance: NA; len: 11; CDR3aa: CASSMTGELFF; CDR3nt: TGTGCCAGCAGCATGACCGGGGAGCTGTTTTTT
j_gene: TRBJ2-7; v_gene: TRBV19; d_gene: TRBD2; abundance: once; len: 15; CDR3aa: CASSRGSGKSYEQYF; CDR3nt: TGTGCCAGTAGCCGAGGGAGCGGGAAGTCCTACGAGCAGTACTTC
j_gene: TRBJ2-7; v_gene: TRBV11-3; d_gene: NA; abundance: NA; len: 14; CDR3aa: CASSVRDLPYEQYF; CDR3nt: TGTGCCAGCAGCGTCCGGGACCTACCCTACGAGCAGTACTTC
j_gene: TRBJ2-1; v_gene: TRBV21-1; d_gene: NA; abundance: NA; len: 17; CDR3aa: CASSKEAGTSGSYEQFF; CDR3nt: TGTGCCAGCAGCAAGGAGGCCGGGACTAGCGGGAGTTATGAGCAGTTCTTC
j_gene: TRBJ2-3; v_gene: TRBV5-1; d_gene: TRBD1; abundance: few; len: 19; CDR3aa: CASSPGGGPLKRGTDTQYF; CDR3nt: TGCGCCAGCAGCCCAGGGGGTGGCCCCCTCAAAAGAGGCACAGATACGCAGTATTTT
j_gene: TRBJ1-3; v_gene: TRBV13; d_gene: NA; abundance: NA; len: 14; CDR3aa: CASSRGVSGNTIYF; CDR3nt: TGTGCCAGCAGCCGCGGTGTCTCTGGAAACACCATATATTTT
j_gene: TRBJ2-2; v_gene: TRBV19; d_gene: NA; abundance: few; len: 15; CDR3aa: CASSFWTSNTGELFF; CDR3nt: TGTGCCAGTAGTTTTTGGACATCGAACACCGGGGAGCTGTTTTTT
j_gene: TRBJ2-7; v_gene: TRBV6-5; d_gene: NA; abundance: NA; len: 10; CDR3aa: CASSEAFLYF; CDR3nt: TGTGCCAGCAGTGAAGCCTTCCTGTACTTC